This TCR beta chain stems from a study of blood T cell repertoires in COVID-19. TCRdb's table, derived via immunoSEQ multiplex PCR, lists solely in-frame clones and lacks some. This table has under 95,000 clones, about 88% appearing once. The CDR3 is 14 residues long. CDR1 and CDR2 (germline): SEHNR, FQNEAQ (reference sequence). With 4 bases removed from V and 2 bases from J, the gap between germline ends came to 11 bases. The sample was peripheral blood. This clonotype was sampled from a human donor in a cohort sampled during active COVID-19. The genes are TRBV7-9 and TRBJ2-5, with TRBD1 as a possible D gene (6 bases). Written as DNA, the CDR3 is TGTGCCAGCAGCTCATTCGGGACACAAGAGACCCAGTACTTC. Amino acids: CASSSFGTQETQYF.